This entry lists 19 T cell receptor beta chains sequenced from one sample in a study of cytomegalovirus exposure and HLA in healthy donors. Generated by immunoSEQ multiplex PCR, the TCRdb table keeps only in-frame clones and is missing some. The sample lists about 120,000 clones, about 91% occurring once. The sample consisted of PBMCs. These receptors were collected from a woman aged 18 to 35 in good health and CMV-seronegative.

The chain employs TRBV7-6 and TRBJ2-3; tentatively, D is TRBD2 (6 bases). The CDR3 has 17 residues. The V and J ends lost 3 bases and 2 bases respectively, with 18 bases between them. Germline V CDR1 and CDR2: SGHVS, FNYEAQ. This CDR3 is CASSFTRWGEPTDTQYF. CDR3 in DNA: TGTGCCAGCAGCTTCACCAGGTGGGGGGAACCCACAGATACGCAGTATTTT.

This chain joins TRBV6-1 and TRBJ1-6; tentatively, D is TRBD1 (6 bases). Trimming took off 8 bases at V and 8 bases at J, with 13 bases between the two ends. The germline CDR1 and CDR2 sequences are MNHNS and SASEGT. This CDR3 is built from 13 residues. CDR3 DNA: TGTGCCAGCCAGACGGGGGGCGATTCACCCCTCCACTTT. It is translated as CASQTGGDSPLHF.

The rearrangement joins TRBV6-5 to TRBJ1-1; D not resolved. V was trimmed by 1 base and J by 5 bases, leaving 17 bases between them. CDR1 is MNHEY and CDR2 is SVGAGI in the germline V gene. This CDR3 is built from 16 residues. The CDR3 protein is CASSYFSSGGTTEAFF. CDR3 in DNA: TGTGCCAGCAGTTACTTCTCTTCCGGAGGAACTACTGAAGCTTTCTTT.

The V gene is TRBV7-8, the J gene TRBJ1-1; the D gene is possibly TRBD1 (5 bases). The CDR3 contains 16 residues. Germline V CDR1 and CDR2: SGHVS, FQNEAQ. Trimming pared 4 bases from V and 0 bases from J, leaving 15 bases between. CDR3 nucleotides: TGTGCCAGCAGCTACAGGTTTGGGGGGATGAACACTGAAGCTTTCTTT. It specifies CASSYRFGGMNTEAFF. The full variable domain, its missing parts supplied by reference TRBV7-8 and TRBJ1-1, is GAGVSQSPRYKVAKRGQDVALRCDPISGHVSLFWYQQALGQGPEFLTYFQNEAQLDKSGLPSDRFFAERPEGSVSTLKIQRTQQEDSAVYLCASSYRFGGMNTEAFFGQGTRLTVV.

This clone appeared a single time. The V and J genes are TRBV19 and TRBJ2-3; TRBD2 agrees at 15 bases. The length of the CDR3 is 17 residues. Germline lookup yields CDR1 LNHDA and CDR2 SQIVND (reference sequence). V was clipped by 1 base and J by 3 bases; unmatched bases: 2. The CDR3 region is CASSIGTSGGATDTQYF. The CDR3 nucleotides are TGTGCCAGTAGTATAGGGACTAGCGGGGGGGCAACAGATACGCAGTATTTT. Based on the CDR3 plus reference TRBV19 and TRBJ2-3, the full variable domain is DGGITQSPKYLFRKEGQNVTLSCEQNLNHDAMYWYRQDPGQGLRLIYYSQIVNDFQKGDIAEGYSVSREKKESFPLTVTSAQKNPTAFYLCASSIGTSGGATDTQYFGPGTRLTVL.

The rearrangement links TRBV9 to TRBJ2-2; the match to TRBD2 covers 8 bases. CDR1 SGDLS and CDR2 YYNGEE come from the germline V gene. CDR3 size: 16 residues. V trimming: 4 bases; J trimming: 1 base; junction bases outside the gene matches: 6. The CDR3 DNA follows: TGTGCCAGCAGCCCGCCCGGGGGGGAGAACACCGGGGAGCTGTTTTTT. Residues: CASSPPGGENTGELFF.

This clone was seen only once. The V gene is TRBV9, the J gene TRBJ1-4, with TRBD1 as a possible D gene (5 bases). Germline-derived CDR1 and CDR2 are SGDLS and YYNGEE. Trimming removed 0 bases at V and 3 bases at J, with 6 bases between. This CDR3 is built from 14 residues. CDR3 DNA: TGTGCCAGCAGCGTAGCGGGGGCTAATGAAAAACTGTTTTTT. It encodes CASSVAGANEKLFF.

Points on this clone: Other DNA sequences from this sample encode an identical CDR3 as well. V gene TRBV5-1 combines with J gene TRBJ2-7; 10 bases are shared with TRBD1. This CDR3 contains 14 residues. Germline CDR1 SGHRS, CDR2 YFSETQ. The V gene end was trimmed by 0 bases and the J gene end by 7 bases; junction bases not matched to a gene: 4. Here the CDR3 DNA reads TGCGCCAGCAGCTTGGGACAGGGGGCGAGGGAGCAGTACTTC. This codes for CASSLGQGAREQYF.

The rearrangement links TRBV15 to TRBJ1-1; 7 bases line up with TRBD1. The ends lost 5 bases at V and 3 bases at J; junction bases unmatched: 12. The CDR3 is 16 amino acids. Germline V gives CDR1 LNHNV, CDR2 YYDKDF (reference sequence). The CDR3 reads CATSPQRQGYDTEAFF. In DNA, the CDR3 is TGTGCCACCAGCCCTCAAAGACAGGGTTATGACACTGAAGCTTTCTTT.

This clone was recorded once. The chain links TRBV25-1 to TRBJ2-3; TRBD1 matches at 8 bases. J lost 5 bases, V lost 4 bases, and 14 bases had no gene match. This CDR3 comprises 17 residues. Germline CDR1 and CDR2: MGHDK and SYGVNS. DNA for the CDR3: TGTGCCAGCAGTGGAACTCAGACAGGGGAATGCGGAGATACGCAGTATTTT. Protein: CASSGTQTGECGDTQYF.

The chain carries TRBV7-3 and TRBJ2-1; D is undetermined. Germline assignment: CDR1 SGHTA and CDR2 FQGTGA. Trimming shortened V by 2 bases and J by 8 bases, and 10 bases separated the two germline ends. There are 13 residues in the CDR3. The CDR3 DNA sequence: TGTGCCAGCAGCTTATTTAGTCAGGATGAGCAGTTCTTC. Residues: CASSLFSQDEQFF.

V is TRBV5-1 and J is TRBJ2-5; 8 nucleotides agree with TRBD1. The CDR3 is 16 amino acids. V was clipped by 0 bases and J by 4 bases; unmatched bases: 8. Germline V CDR1 and CDR2: SGHRS, YFSETQ. In DNA, the CDR3 is TGCGCCAGCAGCTTGGCCAGGGGGCCTATTGGAGAGACCCAGTACTTC. This translates into CASSLARGPIGETQYF.

The chain couples TRBV5-1 to TRBJ2-5; 9 bases fit TRBD2. V gave up 4 bases and J gave up 1 base; unmatched junction bases: 8. Germline V lookup: CDR1 SGHRS, CDR2 YFSETQ. The CDR3 loop spans 16 amino acids. CDR3 region: CASSKTTSGTQETQYF. In nucleotides, the CDR3 is TGCGCCAGCAGCAAAACGACTAGCGGAACCCAAGAGACCCAGTACTTC.

The V gene is TRBV11-2, the J gene TRBJ2-7; D gene uncertain. CDR3 length equals 15 residues. The germline V and J ends were trimmed by 4 bases and 5 bases, with 18 bases remaining between them. The V gene's germline CDR1 is SGHAT and CDR2 FQNNGV. The CDR3 region is CASSSRQLYPDEQYF. Written as DNA, the CDR3 is TGTGCCAGCAGCTCCCGACAACTCTACCCGGACGAGCAGTACTTC.

This clone was found a few times. The chain links TRBV10-1 to TRBJ1-6, with 10 bases matching TRBD1. J gave up 8 bases and V 4 bases, and 5 bases lay outside the gene matches. The V gene's germline CDR1 is WNHNN and CDR2 SYGVQD (reference sequence). The CDR3 length is 15 residues. The chain's CDR3 is CASSGGQGEDSPLHF. The CDR3 DNA follows: TGCGCCAGCAGTGGTGGACAGGGGGAGGATTCACCCCTCCACTTT.

The rearrangement uses TRBV5-4 and TRBJ1-1; 7 nucleotides agree with TRBD1. CDR1 and CDR2 from the germline V gene are SGHNT and YYREEE (reference sequence). V lost 4 bases and J lost 2; bases outside the gene matches: 5. The CDR3 has 14 amino acids. The CDR3 is CASSPRDRNTEAFF. The DNA of the CDR3 is TGTGCCAGCAGCCCACGGGACAGAAACACTGAAGCTTTCTTT. The variable domain in full, with the rest retrieved from reference TRBV5-4 and TRBJ1-1, is ETGVTQSPTHLIKTRGQQVTLRCSSQSGHNTVSWYQQALGQGPQFIFQYYREEENGRGNFPPRFSGLQFPNYSSELNVNALELDDSALYLCASSPRDRNTEAFFGQGTRLTVV.

This clone has just one count. The chain has TRBV9 and TRBJ2-3, with 10 positions matching TRBD2. The V and J ends lost 1 base and 2 bases, in that order; junction bases with no gene match: 16. CDR1 and CDR2 (germline): SGDLS, YYNGEE. This CDR3 spans 20 amino acids. CDR3: CASSVFGWASGGSDTDTQYF. In nucleotides, the CDR3 is TGTGCCAGCAGCGTATTCGGATGGGCTAGCGGGGGATCCGACACAGATACGCAGTATTTT.

V and J are TRBV6-1 and TRBJ1-5, with 7 nucleotides matching TRBD1. V dropped 4 bases and J dropped 0; count of bases not matched to a gene: 6. From germline, CDR1 is MNHNS and CDR2 SASEGT. This CDR3 region has 16 residues. The DNA of the CDR3 is TGTGCCAGCAGTGGAGGGACAGCTTATAGCAATCAGCCCCAGCATTTT. This gives the protein CASSGGTAYSNQPQHF.

V usage is TRBV9 and J usage is TRBJ2-3; 8 bases agree with TRBD2. Germline V gene lookup returns CDR1 SGDLS and CDR2 YYNGEE. Trimming cost V 6 bases and J 3 bases; bases outside gene matches: 12. The CDR3 is made up of 16 amino acids. CDR3 in DNA: TGTGCCAGCAACAGAGGTCGGGGCGGGAGGACAGATACGCAGTATTTT. Protein sequence: CASNRGRGGRTDTQYF.